The following is a TCR beta chain sequence with its context. The data belong to a study of blood T cell repertoires in COVID-19. Study in general: Sample material is recorded as cDNA or gDNA derived from T cells, B-cell-depleted T cells, or PBMCs.

Original analysis: Counts of nucleated cells, estimated from reference gene primer amplification, were obtained. TCRdb keeps only in-frame clones here, not all; method: immunoSEQ multiplex PCR. That table supplies the V and J calls and clone size; D and trimming were determined from the DNA. Altogether hundreds of thousands of clones are present, around 85% being singletons, with the ten largest covering about 9.6%. V shed 0 bases and J 7 bases; nucleotides not matched to a gene: 8. The CDR3 extends over 16 amino acids. The germline gives CDR1 MNHEY, CDR2 SVGAGI. The chain carries TRBV6-5 and TRBJ1-5; 8 bases are a match to TRBD1. The TCR originated in a man older than 75 with acute or convalescent COVID-19. The sequenced material came from peripheral blood. CDR3 sequence reads: CASSYSDRVARQPQHF. In DNA form, the CDR3 reads TGTGCCAGCAGTTACTCGGACAGGGTAGCGAGGCAGCCCCAGCATTTT.